This T cell receptor (beta chain) originates from a study of T-cell reconstitution after alpha-beta-depleted transplantation in children. This clonotype was detected ten times or more. No antigen is known for it. Preparing the TCRbeta library involved the use of unique molecular identifiers. TCRdb independently ran MiXCR on the PCR reads; one entry per CDR3 protein. The table includes about 300,000 distinct CDR3 sequences, 9.5% to 13% detected once. Study-level points and caveats: Some patients' high day-60 TCRbeta diversity was traced to surviving recipient T cells and thymic progenitors. Several hundred expanded graft clones reportedly were the source of alpha-beta T cells about two months after transplant. Newly produced T cells mostly accounted for T-cell counts and diversity one year post-transplant.

The V end lost 2 bases, the J end lost 6 bases, and 5 bases lay between the germline ends. This CDR3 contains 12 residues. Germline V gives CDR1 SGHRS, CDR2 YFSETQ. The chain has TRBV5-1 and TRBJ2-2; D is ambiguous. The source was PBMCs, collected before TCRalphabeta/CD19-depleted stem cell transplant. This clonotype originated in a boy under three years old with acute myeloid leukemia, due to receive a stem cell transplant. CDR3 DNA: TGCGCCAGCAGCTTAGTTCCCGGGGAGCTGTTTTTT. Residues: CASSLVPGELFF.